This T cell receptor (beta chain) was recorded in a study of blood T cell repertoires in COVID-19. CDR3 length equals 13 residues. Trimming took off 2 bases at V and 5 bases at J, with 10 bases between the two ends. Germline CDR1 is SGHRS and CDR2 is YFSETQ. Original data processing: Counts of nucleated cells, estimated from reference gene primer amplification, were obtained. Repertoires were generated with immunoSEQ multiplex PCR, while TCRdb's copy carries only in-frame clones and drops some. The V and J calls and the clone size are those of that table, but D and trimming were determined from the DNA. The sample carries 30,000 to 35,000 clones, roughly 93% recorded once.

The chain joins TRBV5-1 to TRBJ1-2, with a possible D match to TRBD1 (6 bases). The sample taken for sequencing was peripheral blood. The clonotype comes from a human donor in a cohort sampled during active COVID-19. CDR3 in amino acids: CASSFGTTYGYTF. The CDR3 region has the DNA TGCGCCAGCAGCTTCGGGACAACTTATGGCTACACCTTC.